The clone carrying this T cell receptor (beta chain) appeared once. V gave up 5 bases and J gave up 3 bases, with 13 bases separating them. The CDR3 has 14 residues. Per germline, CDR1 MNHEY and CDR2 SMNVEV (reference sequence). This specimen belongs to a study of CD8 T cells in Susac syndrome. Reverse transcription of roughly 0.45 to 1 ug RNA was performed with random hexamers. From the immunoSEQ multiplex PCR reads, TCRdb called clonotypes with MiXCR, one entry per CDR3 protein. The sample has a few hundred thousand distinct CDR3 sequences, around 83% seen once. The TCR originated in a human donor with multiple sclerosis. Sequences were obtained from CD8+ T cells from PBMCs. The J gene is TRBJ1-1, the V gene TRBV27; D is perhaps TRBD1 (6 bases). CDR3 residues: CASSGGGFYTEAFF. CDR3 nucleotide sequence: TGTGCCAGCAGTGGGGGCGGATTCTACACTGAAGCTTTCTTT.